This note documents a single T cell receptor (beta chain) sequence. What it binds is not known. Healthy individuals who donated bone marrow served as the donors. Use of 60 Vbeta and 13 Jbeta primers characterized the PCR. Method: immunoSEQ multiplex PCR; TCRdb's copy keeps in-frame clones and lacks some. The profile covers about 170,000 clones, with around 80% appearing a single time and just over 4.5% taken by the ten largest. The sample is drawn from a study of cytomegalovirus exposure and HLA in healthy donors. Whole-study results and caveats: Cytomegalovirus status, reportedly, was diagnosed with high specificity and sensitivity by the classifier.

This TCR derives from a woman aged 50 to 60 in good health and CMV-seropositive. The specimen sequenced was PBMCs.

The CDR3 DNA follows: TGTGCCAGCACCGCGGGGGGGGAGAATTCACCCCTCCACTTT. Its protein is CASTAGGENSPLHF. The rearrangement joins TRBV6-9 to TRBJ1-6; tentative D call: TRBD1 (5 bases). V was cut by 7 bases and J by 7 bases, with 14 bases left in between. Germline V lookup: CDR1 MNHGY, CDR2 SVAAGI. The CDR3 spans 14 residues.